The clone carrying this T cell receptor (beta chain) was found a few times. The record originates from a study of T cell changes during pregnancy in multiple sclerosis. The data were produced by immunoSEQ multiplex PCR, yet TCRdb's version contains in-frame clones alone and is incomplete. The sample consists of roughly 74,000 clones, 75% to 90% of them appearing once. This TCR derives from a female donor with multiple sclerosis, enrolled in a pregnancy study. This sample comprised peripheral blood, obtained before pregnancy.

The CDR3 spells CASSDSGGGYGYTF. The CDR3 DNA reads as TGTGCCAGCAGTGATTCAGGGGGCGGCTATGGCTACACCTTC. J is TRBJ1-2 and V is TRBV6-1; 8 nucleotides agree with TRBD1. The CDR3 consists of 14 residues. Per the germline V gene, CDR1 is MNHNS and CDR2 is SASEGT. V was pared by 3 bases and J by 4 bases, with 4 bases of the junction left unmatched.